This TCR beta chain was documented in a study of tumor and adjacent non-tumor tissue in lung cancer. In the case of this clonotype: Antigen unknown.

The V end lost 6 bases, the J end lost 0 bases, and 14 bases lay between the germline ends. The CDR3 spans 15 residues. CDR1 and CDR2 from the germline V gene are MDHEN and SYDVKM. A modified ARM-PCR protocol with three rounds of nested PCR amplified TCRbeta. TCRdb reprocessed the multiplex PCR reads via MiXCR and lists one record per CDR3 protein. This table has roughly 81,000 distinct CDR3 sequences, about 66% appearing once. The template was RNA from unsorted bulk tissue. Study-wide results and caveats: TCR diversity was significantly greater in tumor than normal lung tissue.

The source is a man in his sixties or seventies with non-small cell lung cancer. The specimen sequenced was lung tumor tissue. This rearrangement joins TRBV28 to TRBJ1-1; the D is unclear. The CDR3 coding sequence is TGTGCCAGCAGCGTCCCCGGGTGGGTGAACACTGAAGCTTTCTTT. As protein: CASSVPGWVNTEAFF.